A selection of T cell receptor beta chains follows, all from one sample in a study of blood T cell repertoires in COVID-19. Sequencing was performed with immunoSEQ multiplex PCR; in TCRdb, only in-frame clones are kept and a portion is missing. The table has hundreds of thousands of clones, more than 75% seen once. The specimen sequenced was peripheral blood. These receptor sequences come from a woman in her fifties or sixties with COVID-19, enrolled during active disease. Both conserved end residues are part of each CDR3. A D gene is named only where the DNA matches it firmly. Expanded clones are given a class, and other clones once, few, many or no size at all.

CDR3 length	clone size	V gene	D gene	J gene	CDR3 DNA	CDR3 protein
13	-	TRBV28	-	TRBJ2-1	TGTGCCAGCAGTTTCAACAGGATAAATGAGCAGTTCTTC	CASSFNRINEQFF
13	-	TRBV6-5	-	TRBJ2-3	TGTGCCAGCAGAAGCGGAAGCACAGATACGCAGTATTTT	CASRSGSTDTQYF
14	-	TRBV6-5	-	TRBJ2-3	TGTGCCAGCAGCGGACTGAAGAGCACAGATACGCAGTATTTT	CASSGLKSTDTQYF
18	-	TRBV7-3	TRBD2	TRBJ2-2	TGTGCCAGCAGCTACGCCCCGACTAGCGGGAGAGGAGCCGGGGAGCTGTTTTTT	CASSYAPTSGRGAGELFF
15	-	TRBV19	TRBD1	TRBJ1-5	TGTGCCAGTAGTTTAAAGACAGGGCCCAATCAGCCCCAGCATTTT	CASSLKTGPNQPQHF
14	-	TRBV7-9	TRBD1	TRBJ1-5	TGTGCCAGCAGCATGGGACAGGGCTATCAGCCCCAGCATTTT	CASSMGQGYQPQHF
16	-	TRBV5-1	TRBD1	TRBJ1-1	TGCGCCAGCAGATCAGGACAGGGTAACAAGAACACTGAAGCTTTCTTT	CASRSGQGNKNTEAFF
13	-	TRBV19	-	TRBJ2-2	TGTGCCAGTAAGCCGGGAGCTTGGGGGGAGCTGTTTTTT	CASKPGAWGELFF
14	few	TRBV27	TRBD1	TRBJ2-1	TGTGCCAGCAGTTTACGGGACAGGGTATCGAAGGAGTTCTTC	CASSLRDRVSKEFF
14	-	TRBV29-1	TRBD2	TRBJ2-3	TGCAGCGTTGGGGGGACTAGCGGGACAGATACGCAGTATTTT	CSVGGTSGTDTQYF
13	-	TRBV4-2	TRBD1	TRBJ1-1	TGTGCCAGCAGCCGACAGGGGAACACTGAAGCTTTCTTT	CASSRQGNTEAFF
16	-	TRBV6-1	TRBD1	TRBJ1-6	TGTGCCAGCAGTGCTCCGGGACAGGGGTGGAATTCACCCCTCCACTTT	CASSAPGQGWNSPLHF
14	-	TRBV5-1	TRBD1	TRBJ1-1	TGCGCCAGCAGCTTCCGAACAGGGGGCACTGAAGCTTTCTTT	CASSFRTGGTEAFF
15	-	TRBV7-9	-	TRBJ2-3	TGTGCCAGCAGCTTAGTTCAGGGTAGCACAGATACGCAGTATTTT	CASSLVQGSTDTQYF
15	-	TRBV7-2	TRBD1	TRBJ1-2	TGTGCCAGCAGCTTAGGGCTAGTACAGGGGTATGGCTACACCTTC	CASSLGLVQGYGYTF
16	-	TRBV5-1	TRBD1	TRBJ2-1	TGCGCCAGCAGCTTGGAACCGGGACAGACCTACAATGAGCAGTTCTTC	CASSLEPGQTYNEQFF
14	-	TRBV29-1	-	TRBJ2-1	TGCAGCGCCCTCACTCTGAGCTCCTACAATGAGCAGTTCTTC	CSALTLSSYNEQFF
15	-	TRBV3-1/TRBV3-2	-	TRBJ1-6	TGTGCCAGCAGCCAGGGCACGAAATATAATTCACCCCTCCACTTT	CASSQGTKYNSPLHF
16	-	TRBV5-1	TRBD2	TRBJ2-7	TGCGCCAGCAGCCCCCAAAGCGGGACCCTCTCCTACGAGCAGTACTTC	CASSPQSGTLSYEQYF
13	-	TRBV6-6	TRBD1	TRBJ1-2	TGTGCCAGCGGCGGACAGGAGGGCTATGGCTACACCTTC	CASGGQEGYGYTF
15	-	TRBV10-3	-	TRBJ1-3	TGTGCCATCAGTGAGTCGAGAGTACAGGTCAACACCATATATTTT	CAISESRVQVNTIYF
17	-	TRBV9	TRBD2	TRBJ2-1	TGTGCCAGCAGCCGATCCGGGACTAGCGGGATCTACAATGAGCAGTTCTTC	CASSRSGTSGIYNEQFF
14	-	TRBV11-3	TRBD2	TRBJ2-7	TGTGCCAGCAGCTTAAGCGGGAGGGCCTACGAGCAGTACTTC	CASSLSGRAYEQYF
15	-	TRBV3-1/TRBV3-2	TRBD2	TRBJ2-1	TGTGCCAGCAGCCTCCGGACTAGCGAGTACAATGAGCAGTTCTTC	CASSLRTSEYNEQFF
14	-	TRBV3-1/TRBV3-2	TRBD1	TRBJ2-7	TGTGCCAGCAGCCCCTGGACAGGCGCCTACGAGCAGTACTTC	CASSPWTGAYEQYF
16	-	TRBV24-1	-	TRBJ2-1	TGTGCCACCAGTGATTTGACATACCCCTCCTACAATGAGCAGTTCTTC	CATSDLTYPSYNEQFF
12	-	TRBV6-5	-	TRBJ2-7	TGTGCCAGCAGTCATATCAACGGGGAGCAGTACTTC	CASSHINGEQYF